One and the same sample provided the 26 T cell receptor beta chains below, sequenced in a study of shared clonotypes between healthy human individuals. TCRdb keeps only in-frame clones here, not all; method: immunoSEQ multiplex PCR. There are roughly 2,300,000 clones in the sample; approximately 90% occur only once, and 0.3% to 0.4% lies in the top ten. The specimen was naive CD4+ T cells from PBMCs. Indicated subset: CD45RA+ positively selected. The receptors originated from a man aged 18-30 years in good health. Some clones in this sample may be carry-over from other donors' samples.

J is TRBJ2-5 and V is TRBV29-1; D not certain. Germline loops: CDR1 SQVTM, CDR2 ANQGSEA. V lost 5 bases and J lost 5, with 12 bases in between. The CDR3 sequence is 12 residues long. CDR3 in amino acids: CSVSGQRETQYF. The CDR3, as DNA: TGCAGCGTTTCAGGCCAGAGGGAGACCCAGTACTTC.

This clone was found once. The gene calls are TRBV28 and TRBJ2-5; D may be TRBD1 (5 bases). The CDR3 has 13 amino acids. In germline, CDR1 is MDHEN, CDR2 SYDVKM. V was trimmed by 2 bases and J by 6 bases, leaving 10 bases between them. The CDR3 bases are TGTGCCAGCAGTTTAGTCAGGGATAAGACCCAGTACTTC. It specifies CASSLVRDKTQYF. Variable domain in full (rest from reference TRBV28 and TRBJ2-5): DVKVTQSSRYLVKRTGEKVFLECVQDMDHENMFWYRQDPGLGLRLIYFSYDVKMKEKGDIPEGYSVSREKKERFSLILESASTNQTSMYLCASSLVRDKTQYFGPGTRLLVL.

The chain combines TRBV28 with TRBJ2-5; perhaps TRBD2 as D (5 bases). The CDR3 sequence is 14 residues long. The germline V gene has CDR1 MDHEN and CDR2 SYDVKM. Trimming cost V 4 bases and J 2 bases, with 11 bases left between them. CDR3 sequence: CASSSGVLQETQYF. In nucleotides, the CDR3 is TGTGCCAGCAGTTCCGGGGTTTTGCAAGAGACCCAGTACTTC.

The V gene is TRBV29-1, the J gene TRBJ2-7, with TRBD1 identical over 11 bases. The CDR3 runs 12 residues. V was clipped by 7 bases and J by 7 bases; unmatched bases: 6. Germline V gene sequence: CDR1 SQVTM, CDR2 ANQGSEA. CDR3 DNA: TGCAGCGGCGGACAGGGGGCCGGTGAGCAGTACTTC. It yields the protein CSGGQGAGEQYF.

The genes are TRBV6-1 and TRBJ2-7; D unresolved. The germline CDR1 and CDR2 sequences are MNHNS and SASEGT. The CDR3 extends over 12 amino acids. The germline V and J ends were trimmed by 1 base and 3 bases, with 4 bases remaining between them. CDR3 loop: CASSEGIYEQYF. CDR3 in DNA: TGTGCCAGCAGTGAAGGTATCTACGAGCAGTACTTC.

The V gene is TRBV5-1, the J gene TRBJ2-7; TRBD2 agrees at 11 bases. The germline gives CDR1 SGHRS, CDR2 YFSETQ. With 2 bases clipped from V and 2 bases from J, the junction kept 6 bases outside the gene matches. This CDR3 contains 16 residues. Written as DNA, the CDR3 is TGCGCCAGCAGCTTCGGTAGTAGCGGGAGGGCCTACGAGCAGTACTTC. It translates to CASSFGSSGRAYEQYF.

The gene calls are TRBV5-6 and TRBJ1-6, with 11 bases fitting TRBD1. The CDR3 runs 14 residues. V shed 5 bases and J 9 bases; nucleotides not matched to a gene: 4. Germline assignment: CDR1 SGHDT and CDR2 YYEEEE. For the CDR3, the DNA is TGTGCCAGCAGTTCCGGGACAGGGGGTTCACCCCTCCACTTT. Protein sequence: CASSSGTGGSPLHF.

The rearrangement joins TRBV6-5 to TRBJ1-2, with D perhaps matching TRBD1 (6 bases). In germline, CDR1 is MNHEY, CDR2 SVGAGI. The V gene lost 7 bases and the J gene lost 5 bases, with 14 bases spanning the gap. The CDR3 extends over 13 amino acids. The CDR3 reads CASKLNREYGYTF. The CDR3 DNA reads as TGTGCCAGCAAATTAAACAGGGAATATGGCTACACCTTC.

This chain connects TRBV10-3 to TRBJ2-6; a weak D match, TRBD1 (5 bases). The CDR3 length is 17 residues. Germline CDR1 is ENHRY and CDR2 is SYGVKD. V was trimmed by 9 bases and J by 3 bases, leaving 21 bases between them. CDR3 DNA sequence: TGTGCCATTCAGGGTAGGCTTTTATTGAATGGGGCCAACGTCCTGACTTTC. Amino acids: CAIQGRLLLNGANVLTF.

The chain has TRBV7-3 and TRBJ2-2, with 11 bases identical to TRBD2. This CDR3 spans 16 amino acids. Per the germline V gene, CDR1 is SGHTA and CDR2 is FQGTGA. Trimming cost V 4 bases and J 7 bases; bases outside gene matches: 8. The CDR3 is CASSSKLAGADGELFF. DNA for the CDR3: TGTGCCAGCAGCTCAAAACTAGCGGGAGCTGACGGGGAGCTGTTTTTT.

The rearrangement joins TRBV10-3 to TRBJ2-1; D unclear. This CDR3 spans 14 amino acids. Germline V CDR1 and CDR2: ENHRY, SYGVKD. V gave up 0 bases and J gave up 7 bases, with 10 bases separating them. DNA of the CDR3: TGTGCCATCAGTGAGTCGAACTCTTATAATGAGCAGTTCTTC. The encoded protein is CAISESNSYNEQFF.

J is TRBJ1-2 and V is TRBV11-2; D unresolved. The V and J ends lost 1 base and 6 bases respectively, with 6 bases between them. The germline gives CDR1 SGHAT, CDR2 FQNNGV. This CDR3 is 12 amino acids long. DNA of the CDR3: TGTGCCAGCAGCTTAGTGTCTGATGGCTACACCTTC. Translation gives CASSLVSDGYTF.

The CDR3 protein is CASSPSGRANTGELFF. CDR3 coding DNA: TGTGCCAGCAGTCCTAGCGGGAGGGCGAACACCGGGGAGCTGTTTTTT. The chain uses TRBV28 and TRBJ2-2, with 12 bases aligning to TRBD2. With 5 bases clipped from V and 0 bases from J, the junction kept 1 base outside the gene matches. CDR3 length: 16 amino acids. Germline loops: CDR1 MDHEN, CDR2 SYDVKM.

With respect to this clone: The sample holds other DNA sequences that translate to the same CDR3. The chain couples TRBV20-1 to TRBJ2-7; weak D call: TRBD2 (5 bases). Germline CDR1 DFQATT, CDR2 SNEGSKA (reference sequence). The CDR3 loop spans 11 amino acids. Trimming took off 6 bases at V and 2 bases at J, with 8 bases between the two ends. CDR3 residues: CSAGSAYEQYF. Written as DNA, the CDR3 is TGCAGTGCAGGGAGCGCCTACGAGCAGTACTTC.

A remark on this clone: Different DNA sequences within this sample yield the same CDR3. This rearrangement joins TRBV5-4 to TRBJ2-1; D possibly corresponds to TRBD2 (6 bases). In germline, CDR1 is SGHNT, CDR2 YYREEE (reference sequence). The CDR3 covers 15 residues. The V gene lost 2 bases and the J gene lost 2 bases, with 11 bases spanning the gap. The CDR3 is CASSLGTGAYNEQFF. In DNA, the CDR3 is TGTGCCAGCAGCTTAGGGACGGGGGCCTACAATGAGCAGTTCTTC.

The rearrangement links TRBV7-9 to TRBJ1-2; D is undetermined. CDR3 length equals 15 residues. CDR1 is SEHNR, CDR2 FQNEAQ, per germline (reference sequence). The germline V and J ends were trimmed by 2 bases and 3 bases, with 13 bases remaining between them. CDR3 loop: CASSLRLGADYGYTF. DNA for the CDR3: TGTGCCAGCAGCTTACGTTTAGGAGCCGACTATGGCTACACCTTC.

The CDR3 sequence is CASSSLSASLSGRLDTQYF. Here the CDR3 DNA reads TGTGCCAGCAGCTCCCTCTCGGCTTCCCTCAGCGGGAGGTTAGATACGCAGTATTTT. The chain joins TRBV28 to TRBJ2-3, with TRBD2 matching 9 bases. Germline CDR1 is MDHEN and CDR2 is SYDVKM. V shed 6 bases, J shed 5 bases, and the junction held 21 bases outside the gene matches. There are 19 residues in the CDR3.

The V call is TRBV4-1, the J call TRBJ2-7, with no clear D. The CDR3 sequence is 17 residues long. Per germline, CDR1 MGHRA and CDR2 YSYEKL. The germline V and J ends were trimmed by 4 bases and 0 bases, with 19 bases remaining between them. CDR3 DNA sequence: TGCGCCAGCAGCCCGCGACGTGCCCTGGGCAGCTCCTACGAGCAGTACTTC. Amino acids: CASSPRRALGSSYEQYF.

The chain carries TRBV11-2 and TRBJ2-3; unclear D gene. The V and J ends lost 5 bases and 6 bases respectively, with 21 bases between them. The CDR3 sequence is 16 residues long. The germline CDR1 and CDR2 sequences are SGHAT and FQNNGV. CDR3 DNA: TGTGCCAGCAGCGTAGGGATGGCATCGGCACACGATACGCAGTATTTT. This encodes CASSVGMASAHDTQYF.

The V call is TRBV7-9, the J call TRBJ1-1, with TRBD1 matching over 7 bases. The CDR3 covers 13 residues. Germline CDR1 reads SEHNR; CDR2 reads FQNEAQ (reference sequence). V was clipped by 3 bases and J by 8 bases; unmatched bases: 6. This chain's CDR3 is CASSFLQGPEAFF. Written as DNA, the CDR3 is TGTGCCAGCAGCTTTCTACAGGGGCCCGAAGCTTTCTTT.

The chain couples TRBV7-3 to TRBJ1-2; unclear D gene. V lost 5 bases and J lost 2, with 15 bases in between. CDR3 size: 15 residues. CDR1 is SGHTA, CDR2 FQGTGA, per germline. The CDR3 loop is CASSAGPPGNYGYTF. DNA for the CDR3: TGTGCCAGCAGCGCGGGTCCCCCCGGGAACTATGGCTACACCTTC. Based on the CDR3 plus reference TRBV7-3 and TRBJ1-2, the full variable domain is GAGVSQTPSNKVTEKGKYVELRCDPISGHTALYWYRQSLGQGPEFLIYFQGTGAADDSGLPNDRFFAVRPEGSVSTLKIQRTERGDSAVYLCASSAGPPGNYGYTFGSGTRLTVV.

As DNA, the CDR3 is TGTGCCAGCTCACCAGAGGGGTTGAACAGCAATCAGCCCCAGCATTTT. Amino acids: CASSPEGLNSNQPQHF. The J gene is TRBJ1-5, the V gene TRBV18, with D maybe TRBD1 (5 bases). The CDR3 is 16 residues long. Deletions cut 2 bases from V and 1 base from J, with 12 bases between. From germline, CDR1 is KGHSH and CDR2 LQKENI.

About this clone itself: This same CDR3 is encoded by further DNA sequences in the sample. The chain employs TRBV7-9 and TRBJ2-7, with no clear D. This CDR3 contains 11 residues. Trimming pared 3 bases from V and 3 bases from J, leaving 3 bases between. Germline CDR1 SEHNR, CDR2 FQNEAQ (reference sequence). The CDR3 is CASSFSYEQYF. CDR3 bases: TGTGCCAGCAGCTTCAGCTACGAGCAGTACTTC.

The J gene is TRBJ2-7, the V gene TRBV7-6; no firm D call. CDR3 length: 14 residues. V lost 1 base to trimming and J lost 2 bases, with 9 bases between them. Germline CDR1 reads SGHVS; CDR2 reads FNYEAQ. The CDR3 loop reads CASSLGRNTYEQYF. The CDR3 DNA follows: TGTGCCAGCAGCTTAGGTCGTAACACCTACGAGCAGTACTTC.

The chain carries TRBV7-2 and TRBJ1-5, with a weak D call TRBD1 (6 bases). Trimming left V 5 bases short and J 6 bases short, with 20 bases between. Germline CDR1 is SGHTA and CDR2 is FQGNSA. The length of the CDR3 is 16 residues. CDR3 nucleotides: TGTGCCAGCAGCCGAGACTACAGGGAGGATCTTCAGCCCCAGCATTTT. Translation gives CASSRDYREDLQPQHF.

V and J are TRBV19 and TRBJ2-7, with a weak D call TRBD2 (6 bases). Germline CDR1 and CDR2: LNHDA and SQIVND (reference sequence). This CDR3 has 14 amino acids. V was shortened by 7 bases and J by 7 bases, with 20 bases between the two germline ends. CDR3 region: CASTITPMGGEQYF. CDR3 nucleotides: TGTGCCAGTACCATCACCCCCATGGGGGGAGAGCAGTACTTC.